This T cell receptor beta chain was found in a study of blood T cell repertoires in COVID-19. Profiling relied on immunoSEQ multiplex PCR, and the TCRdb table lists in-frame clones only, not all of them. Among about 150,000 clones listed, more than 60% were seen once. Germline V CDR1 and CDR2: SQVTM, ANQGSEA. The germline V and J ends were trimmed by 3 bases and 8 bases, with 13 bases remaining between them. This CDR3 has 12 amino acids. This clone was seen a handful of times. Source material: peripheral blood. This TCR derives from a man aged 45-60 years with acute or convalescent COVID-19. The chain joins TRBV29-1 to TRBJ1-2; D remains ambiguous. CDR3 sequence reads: CSVDSGTMGYTF. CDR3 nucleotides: TGCAGCGTTGATTCCGGAACTATGGGCTACACCTTC.